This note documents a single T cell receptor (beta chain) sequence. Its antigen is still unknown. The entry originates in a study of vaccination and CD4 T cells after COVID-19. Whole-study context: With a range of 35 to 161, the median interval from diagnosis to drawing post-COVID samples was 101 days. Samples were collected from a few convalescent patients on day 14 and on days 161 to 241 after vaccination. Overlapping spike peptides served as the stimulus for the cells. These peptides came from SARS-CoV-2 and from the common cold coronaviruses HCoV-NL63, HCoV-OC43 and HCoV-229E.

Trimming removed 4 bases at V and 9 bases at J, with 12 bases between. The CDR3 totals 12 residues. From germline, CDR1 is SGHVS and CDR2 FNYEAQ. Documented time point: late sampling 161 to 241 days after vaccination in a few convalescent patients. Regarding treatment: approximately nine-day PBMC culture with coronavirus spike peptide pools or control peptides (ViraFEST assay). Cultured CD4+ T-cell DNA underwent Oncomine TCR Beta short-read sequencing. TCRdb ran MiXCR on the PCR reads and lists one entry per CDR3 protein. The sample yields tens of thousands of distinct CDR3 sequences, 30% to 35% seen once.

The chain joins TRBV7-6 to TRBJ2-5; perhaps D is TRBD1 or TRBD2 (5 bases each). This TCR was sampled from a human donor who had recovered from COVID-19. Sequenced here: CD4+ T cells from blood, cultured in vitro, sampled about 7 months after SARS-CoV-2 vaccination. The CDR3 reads CASSSGRDPQYF. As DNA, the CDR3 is TGTGCCAGCAGCTCCGGCCGGGACCCCCAGTACTTC.